This T cell receptor beta chain was identified during a study of technical replicates of blood from a few donors. Germline CDR1 SGHNT, CDR2 YYREEE (reference sequence). The CDR3 has 15 amino acids. V dropped 4 bases and J dropped 0; count of bases not matched to a gene: 3. The repertoire was sequenced with immunoSEQ multiplex PCR; TCRdb's copy has only in-frame clones and lacks some. The sample yields approximately 49,000 clones, around nine tenths seen once. This rearrangement joins TRBV5-4 to TRBJ1-1; 10 nucleotides align to TRBD1. Sequencing input: PBMCs. This clonotype was sampled from a human donor in good health. Some clones in this sample may be carry-over from other donors' samples. CDR3 in DNA: TGTGCCAGCAGCAGCGGGACAGGGGTGAACACTGAAGCTTTCTTT. Protein product: CASSSGTGVNTEAFF. The full variable domain, with the rest looked up from reference TRBV5-4 and TRBJ1-1, is ETGVTQSPTHLIKTRGQQVTLRCSSQSGHNTVSWYQQALGQGPQFIFQYYREEENGRGNFPPRFSGLQFPNYSSELNVNALELDDSALYLCASSSGTGVNTEAFFGQGTRLTVV.